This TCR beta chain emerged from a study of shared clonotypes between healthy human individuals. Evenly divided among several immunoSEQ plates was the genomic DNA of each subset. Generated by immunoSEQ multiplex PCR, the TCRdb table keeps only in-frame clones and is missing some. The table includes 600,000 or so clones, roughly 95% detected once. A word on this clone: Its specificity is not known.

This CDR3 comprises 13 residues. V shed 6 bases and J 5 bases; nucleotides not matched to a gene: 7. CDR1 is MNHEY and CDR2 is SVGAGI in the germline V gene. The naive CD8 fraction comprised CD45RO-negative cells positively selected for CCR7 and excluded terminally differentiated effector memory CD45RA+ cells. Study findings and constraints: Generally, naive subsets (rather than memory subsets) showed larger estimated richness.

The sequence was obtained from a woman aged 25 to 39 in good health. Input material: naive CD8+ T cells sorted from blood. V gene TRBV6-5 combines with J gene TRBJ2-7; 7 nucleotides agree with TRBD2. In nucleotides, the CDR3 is TGTGCCAGCAGCGGAAGCGGGGTCGACGAGCAGTACTTC. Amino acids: CASSGSGVDEQYF.